These T cell receptor beta chains were read from a single sample in a study of blood T cell repertoires in COVID-19. Profiling relied on immunoSEQ multiplex PCR, and the TCRdb table lists in-frame clones only, not all of them. Of about 300,000 clones listed, 70% to 90% were seen once; the top ten hold around 5.9%. Sequenced material: PBMCs or T cells enriched from blood (not recorded which). These receptors came from a woman under 40 who had recovered from COVID-19. Each CDR3 is given with its conserved first and last residue. The order of the fields is D gene, J gene, clone size, V gene, CDR3 protein, CDR3 DNA. D genes are given only for firm matches. Only part of the rows carry a size: once, few, many, or a class if the clone is expanded.

TRBD1	TRBJ1-1	-	TRBV29-1	CSVEPQGALNTEAFF	TGCAGCGTTGAGCCGCAGGGGGCGTTGAACACTGAAGCTTTCTTT
TRBD1	TRBJ2-3	once	TRBV5-1	CASSLGQAEDTQYF	TGCGCCAGCAGCTTAGGACAGGCGGAAGATACGCAGTATTTT
-	TRBJ2-7	-	TRBV21-1	CASSTSLPTEKVYEQYF	TGTGCCAGCAGCACCTCACTACCGACAGAGAAAGTTTACGAGCAGTACTTC
TRBD2	TRBJ2-1	-	TRBV28	CASRFIRTSGNEQFF	TGTGCCAGCAGATTTATCCGGACTAGCGGAAATGAGCAGTTCTTC
TRBD2	TRBJ2-6	-	TRBV7-2	CASSFRTSGAFWANVLTF	TGTGCCAGCAGCTTCCGGACTAGCGGGGCTTTCTGGGCCAACGTCCTGACTTTC
-	TRBJ2-3	-	TRBV9	CASSQGQDTQYF	TGTGCCAGCAGCCAGGGGCAGGATACGCAGTATTTT
-	TRBJ1-1	-	TRBV5-1	CASSLIQETEAFF	TGCGCCAGCAGCTTGATTCAGGAAACTGAAGCTTTCTTT
-	TRBJ2-2	once	TRBV9	CASSLISGNTGELFF	TGTGCCAGCAGCCTCATCTCAGGGAACACCGGGGAGCTGTTTTTT
TRBD1	TRBJ1-2	-	TRBV6-5	CASSTRTGGNYGYTF	TGTGCCAGCAGTACGCGGACAGGGGGCAACTATGGCTACACCTTC
-	TRBJ2-1	-	TRBV6-5	CASSPGLAYNEQFF	TGTGCCAGCAGTCCCGGACTCGCCTACAATGAGCAGTTCTTC
-	TRBJ1-3	few	TRBV5-1	CASSLTSGESGNTIYF	TGCGCCAGCAGCTTGACATCCGGGGAATCAGGAAACACCATATATTTT
TRBD1	TRBJ1-4	-	TRBV20-1	CSASAGTGHEKLFF	TGCAGTGCTAGTGCGGGGACAGGGCATGAAAAACTGTTTTTT
TRBD1	TRBJ1-5	-	TRBV5-3	CARNGQGQPQHF	TGTGCCAGAAACGGACAGGGGCAGCCCCAGCATTTT
-	TRBJ1-1	-	TRBV6-1	CASSAPGGLMNTEAFF	TGTGCCAGCAGTGCCCCGGGGGGGCTGATGAACACTGAAGCTTTCTTT
-	TRBJ1-3	-	TRBV7-9	CASSPSLGAGNTIYF	TGTGCCAGCAGCCCCAGCTTGGGGGCAGGAAACACCATATATTTT
-	TRBJ1-4	-	TRBV7-9	CASSRDYGELFF	TGTGCCAGCAGCCGGGACTATGGGGAACTGTTTTTT
-	TRBJ2-5	-	TRBV6-1	CASSEQAETQYF	TGTGCCAGCAGTGAACAGGCAGAGACCCAGTACTTC
TRBD1	TRBJ1-5	-	TRBV15	CATSSGQGEQPQHF	TGTGCCACCAGCAGCGGACAGGGAGAACAGCCCCAGCATTTT
-	TRBJ2-7	-	TRBV10-3	CAISEGGGQYF	TGTGCCATCAGTGAGGGCGGTGGGCAGTACTTC
TRBD1	TRBJ1-6	-	TRBV5-6	CASSQPGQGDSPLHF	TGTGCCAGCAGTCAGCCGGGACAGGGCGATTCACCCCTCCACTTT
TRBD1	TRBJ1-1	-	TRBV7-8	CASSQGAGEAFF	TGTGCCAGCAGCCAGGGGGCCGGGGAAGCTTTCTTT
-	TRBJ2-2	-	TRBV7-7	CASSPAGPNTGELFF	TGTGCTAGCAGCCCCGCAGGGCCAAACACCGGGGAGCTGTTTTTT
-	TRBJ1-4	-	TRBV9	CASSVEAGPLTNEKLFF	TGTGCCAGCAGCGTAGAGGCAGGGCCACTAACTAATGAAAAACTGTTTTTT
TRBD2	TRBJ2-1	-	TRBV11-3	CASSRGGDNEQFF	TGTGCCAGCAGCCGCGGGGGGGACAATGAGCAGTTCTTC
-	TRBJ2-1	-	TRBV7-8	CASSLFRGSSYNEQFF	TGTGCCAGCAGCCTTTTTCGGGGGAGCTCCTACAATGAGCAGTTCTTC
-	TRBJ1-5	-	TRBV5-1	CASSGGGGGDQPQHF	TGCGCCAGCAGTGGGGGAGGCGGCGGCGATCAGCCCCAGCATTTT
TRBD1	TRBJ2-7	-	TRBV9	CASSPVGQVSYEQYF	TGTGCCAGCAGCCCTGTGGGACAGGTCTCCTACGAGCAGTACTTC
-	TRBJ1-1	-	TRBV10-2	CASSVRGTEAFF	TGCGCCAGCAGTGTTAGAGGGACTGAAGCTTTCTTT
TRBD2	TRBJ2-1	-	TRBV10-3	CAISTGGSGGADKGQFF	TGTGCCATCAGTACCGGGGGTAGCGGGGGCGCCGATAAGGGGCAGTTCTTC
-	TRBJ1-1	-	TRBV9	CASSPSGRGAEAFF	TGTGCCAGCAGCCCCAGCGGGAGGGGGGCTGAAGCTTTCTTT
-	TRBJ1-1	-	TRBV6-5	CASTVNTEAFF	TGTGCCAGCACCGTGAACACTGAAGCTTTCTTT
-	TRBJ1-6	-	TRBV7-2	CASSLGGVYNSPLHF	TGTGCCAGCAGCTTAGGGGGGGTTTATAATTCACCCCTCCACTTT
TRBD1	TRBJ2-2	-	TRBV6-5	CASSPLRGLTGELFF	TGTGCCAGCAGTCCCCTCAGGGGGCTCACCGGGGAGCTGTTTTTT
TRBD1	TRBJ1-2	-	TRBV5-6	CASTLRGTGVRGYTF	TGTGCCAGCACCCTCCGCGGGACAGGGGTTCGTGGCTACACCTTC
-	TRBJ1-4	-	TRBV4-1	CASSQGGGVGEKLFF	TGCGCCAGCAGCCAAGGGGGCGGGGTTGGCGAAAAACTGTTTTTT
-	TRBJ1-1	-	TRBV18	CASSPRVSGVNTEAFF	TGTGCCAGCTCACCAAGGGTGAGCGGCGTGAACACTGAAGCTTTCTTT
-	TRBJ1-4	-	TRBV14	CASSQDAGGKLFF	TGTGCCAGCAGCCAAGATGCGGGAGGAAAACTGTTTTTT
TRBD1	TRBJ1-5	-	TRBV3-1/TRBV3-2	CASSQTIGDRGPTQPQHF	TGTGCCAGCAGCCAAACCATCGGGGACAGGGGGCCCACACAGCCCCAGCATTTT
TRBD1	TRBJ1-2	-	TRBV7-9	CASSLGGGDDGYTF	TGTGCCAGCAGCTTAGGAGGGGGCGACGATGGCTACACCTTC
-	TRBJ2-1	-	TRBV5-1	CASSLDPGLPNNEQFF	TGCGCCAGCAGCTTGGATCCGGGACTCCCAAACAATGAGCAGTTCTTC
-	TRBJ2-5	-	TRBV5-4	CASSKGGGQPQETQYF	TGTGCCAGCAGCAAGGGGGGGGGCCAACCACAAGAGACCCAGTACTTC
TRBD1	TRBJ2-7	-	TRBV6-5	CASSRQGASVAEQYF	TGTGCCAGCAGTCGACAGGGGGCTTCCGTAGCCGAGCAGTACTTC
-	TRBJ1-5	-	TRBV6-5	CASSPTTSGQPQHF	TGTGCCAGCAGCCCGACCACTTCGGGTCAGCCCCAGCATTTT
TRBD1	TRBJ1-2	-	TRBV10-3	CAISEEGARVYYGYTF	TGTGCCATCAGTGAGGAGGGGGCGCGGGTCTACTATGGCTACACCTTC
-	TRBJ1-6	-	TRBV7-2	CASSLGPDYNSPLHF	TGTGCCAGCAGCTTAGGCCCAGACTATAATTCACCCCTCCACTTT
TRBD1	TRBJ2-7	-	TRBV4-2	CASSQETGGADEQYF	TGTGCCAGCAGCCAGGAGACAGGGGGTGCCGACGAGCAGTACTTC
-	TRBJ1-6	few	TRBV7-9	CASARGSSYNSPLHF	TGTGCCAGTGCCCGGGGGTCCTCCTATAATTCACCCCTCCACTTT
TRBD2	TRBJ2-7	-	TRBV6-5	CASSPLTGGAHEQYF	TGTGCCAGCAGTCCACTTACCGGGGGGGCACACGAGCAGTACTTC
TRBD1	TRBJ1-2	-	TRBV4-1	CASSGQSGTDGYTF	TGCGCCAGCAGCGGACAGTCAGGGACAGATGGCTACACCTTC
-	TRBJ1-1	-	TRBV9	CASSLSGQNTEAFF	TGTGCCAGCAGCTTATCGGGTCAGAACACTGAAGCTTTCTTT
TRBD2	TRBJ2-5	-	TRBV4-2	CASSQITSGETQYF	TGTGCCAGCAGCCAAATTACTAGCGGTGAGACCCAGTACTTC
TRBD2	TRBJ2-3	-	TRBV5-4	CASGGLETDTQYF	TGTGCCAGCGGAGGACTAGAGACAGATACGCAGTATTTT
TRBD1	TRBJ1-1	few	TRBV5-7	CASSLAGGRTEAFF	TGTGCCAGCAGCTTGGCAGGGGGCCGGACTGAAGCTTTCTTT
TRBD1	TRBJ1-1	-	TRBV28	CASTPSGTGDTEAFF	TGTGCCAGCACCCCTTCCGGGACAGGGGACACTGAAGCTTTCTTT
TRBD1	TRBJ1-5	-	TRBV6-2/TRBV6-3	CASSKLGQGGRLGNQPQHF	TGTGCCAGCAGCAAACTCGGACAGGGGGGGAGATTGGGCAATCAGCCCCAGCATTTT
-	TRBJ1-1	-	TRBV18	CASSEKEGTEAFF	TGTGCCAGCTCAGAAAAGGAGGGCACTGAAGCTTTCTTT
-	TRBJ2-2	-	TRBV7-2	CASSLRAGNTGELFF	TGTGCCAGCAGCTTAAGGGCGGGGAACACCGGGGAGCTGTTTTTT